The 6 T cell receptor beta chains given below trace back to one sample, sequenced in a study of monozygotic twins with cystic fibrosis. The protocol was immunoSEQ multiplex PCR, while the TCRdb copy is restricted to in-frame clones and leaves out a portion. The table lists 20,000 to 25,000 clones, approximately 97% of them singletons, with roughly 0.15% in the top ten. Specimen: blood. The receptors originated from a girl aged 10 to 17 with cystic fibrosis.

The chain couples TRBV5-4 to TRBJ1-2, with D possibly TRBD1 on 5 matching bases. The CDR3 covers 13 residues. Trimming stripped 0 bases from V and 6 bases from J, with 9 bases between. Germline CDR1 is SGHNT and CDR2 is YYREEE (reference sequence). The chain's CDR3 is CASSLGRVDGYTF. The CDR3 coding sequence is TGTGCCAGCAGCTTGGGCAGGGTCGATGGCTACACCTTC.

V is TRBV18 and J is TRBJ2-7, with TRBD2 matching 9 bases. V lost 5 bases, J lost 1 base, and 3 bases stayed unmatched. Germline V CDR1 and CDR2: KGHSH, LQKENI. CDR3 length: 14 amino acids. DNA for the CDR3: TGTGCCAGCTCAGGGACTAGCTTTTCCTACGAGCAGTACGTC. Its protein product is CASSGTSFSYEQYV.

V usage is TRBV20-1 and J usage is TRBJ2-4; unclear D gene. This CDR3 has 11 amino acids. CDR1 is DFQATT, CDR2 SNEGSKA, per germline (reference sequence). The V end was cut by 3 bases, the J end by 6 bases, with 6 bases between. The CDR3 bases are TGCAGTGCTAGTGACCTAAACATTCAGTACTTC. As protein: CSASDLNIQYF.

This clone was observed once. V is TRBV18 and J is TRBJ2-1, with TRBD2 as a possible D gene (6 bases). This CDR3 has 13 residues. V was cut by 5 bases and J by 6 bases, with 11 bases left in between. Germline values: CDR1 KGHSH, CDR2 LQKENI. CDR3 in DNA: TGTGCCAGCTCATTCCGGGACTCCAATGAGCAGTTCTTC. Translating gives CASSFRDSNEQFF.

The gene calls are TRBV10-3 and TRBJ2-5; maybe TRBD2 (5 bases). CDR3 size: 15 residues. The germline gives CDR1 ENHRY, CDR2 SYGVKD. V lost 4 bases and J lost 5, with 17 bases in between. The CDR3 region has the DNA TGTGCCATCAGTGCTGAGGCCGGGGTTGGGGAGACCCAGTACTTC. The encoded protein is CAISAEAGVGETQYF.

V gene TRBV19 combines with J gene TRBJ1-2; D is unresolved. The CDR3 length is 11 residues. V was clipped by 9 bases and J by 5 bases, with 10 bases between them. CDR1 LNHDA and CDR2 SQIVND come from the germline V gene (reference sequence). The CDR3 DNA sequence: TGTGCCAGCACCGAGGGTTATGGCTACACCTTC. Translated: CASTEGYGYTF. Full variable domain (missing parts from reference TRBV19 and TRBJ1-2): DGGITQSPKYLFRKEGQNVTLSCEQNLNHDAMYWYRQDPGQGLRLIYYSQIVNDFQKGDIAEGYSVSREKKESFPLTVTSAQKNPTAFYLCASTEGYGYTFGSGTRLTVV.